These 22 T cell receptor beta chains share one sample of origin, sequenced in a study of CXCR4 blockade with PD-1 therapy in pancreatic cancer. Clones were read by immunoSEQ multiplex PCR, and TCRdb kept only the in-frame ones, dropping some. The top ten clones hold 13% to 15% of a sample with some 4,500 clones, more than 45% of them seen once. The sample consisted of tumor tissue. Receptor source: a human donor with pancreatic ductal adenocarcinoma.

In this sample, this clone turned up once. This sequence joins TRBV14 and TRBJ1-2, with D hard to call. CDR3 size: 14 residues. The germline V gene has CDR1 SGHDN and CDR2 FVKESK. V gave up 0 bases and J gave up 8 bases, with 13 bases separating them. CDR3 sequence: CASSQDRRMGGYTF. In DNA, the CDR3 is TGTGCCAGCAGCCAAGACAGACGGATGGGAGGCTACACCTTC.

The rearrangement uses TRBV19 and TRBJ2-2, with no clear D. Germline values: CDR1 LNHDA, CDR2 SQIVND (reference sequence). The CDR3 loop spans 13 amino acids. V lost 9 bases and J 0 bases, leaving 8 bases between the germline ends. CDR3 amino acids: CASRTANTGELFF. CDR3 DNA: TGTGCCAGCCGGACGGCGAACACCGGGGAGCTGTTTTTT.

The chain has TRBV30 and TRBJ2-5, with TRBD1 matching over 8 bases. The trim removed 5 bases at V and 5 bases at J, leaving 1 base unmatched. The germline gives CDR1 GTSNPN, CDR2 SVGIG (reference sequence). The CDR3 contains 11 residues. CDR3 loop: CAWGQGETQYF. CDR3 nucleotides: TGTGCCTGGGGACAGGGTGAGACCCAGTACTTC. Based on the CDR3 plus reference TRBV30 and TRBJ2-5, the full variable domain is SQTIHQWPATLVQPVGSPLSLECTVEGTSNPNLYWYRQAAGRGLQLLFYSVGIGQISSEVPQNLSASRPQDRQFILSSKKLLLSDSGFYLCAWGQGETQYFGPGTRLLVL.

This chain uses TRBV18 with TRBJ2-5, with D perhaps matching TRBD1 (5 bases). The length of the CDR3 is 15 residues. V was trimmed by 1 base and J by 2 bases, leaving 11 bases between them. Germline-derived CDR1 and CDR2 are KGHSH and LQKENI. The CDR3 coding sequence is TGTGCCAGCTCACCACTAGAGACAGCTCAAGAGACCCAGTACTTC. Translation gives CASSPLETAQETQYF.

V usage is TRBV30 and J usage is TRBJ2-1, with TRBD1 as a possible D gene (5 bases). CDR3 size: 15 residues. Germline V gene data show CDR1 as GTSNPN and CDR2 as SVGIG (reference sequence). The ends were cut back, 2 bases at V and 0 bases at J, with 11 bases in the middle. CDR3 coding DNA: TGTGCCTGGAGTTTGGGGCTAAGCTCCTACAATGAGCAGTTCTTC. Protein product: CAWSLGLSSYNEQFF.

This clone was picked up a small number of times. The rearrangement joins TRBV30 to TRBJ2-3; 8 bases match TRBD2. V gave up 2 bases and J gave up 6 bases; unmatched junction bases: 7. CDR1 is GTSNPN, CDR2 SVGIG, per germline (reference sequence). The CDR3 is made up of 14 amino acids. The CDR3 reads CAWSYGRAWDTQYF. In DNA form, the CDR3 reads TGTGCCTGGAGTTACGGGAGGGCGTGGGATACGCAGTATTTT.

This clone has just one count. The chain recombines TRBV1 with TRBJ1-5; the D call of TRBD1 is as the table states it, not checked on the DNA. TRBV1 is annotated as a pseudogene. This CDR3 has 17 amino acids. The CDR3 DNA is TGCACCAGCAGCCAAAATCCCTGGGACAGGCTCAATCAGCCCCAGCATTTT. Translated: CTSSQNPWDRLNQPQHF.

The rearrangement uses TRBV28 and TRBJ1-3, with TRBD1 identical over 10 bases. Germline CDR1 reads MDHEN; CDR2 reads SYDVKM. The CDR3 length is 17 residues. The J segment lost 7 bases and the V segment lost 5 bases, leaving 14 bases of the junction unmatched. Here the CDR3 reads CASSPGQGKLHSNTIYF. The CDR3 DNA sequence: TGTGCCAGCAGTCCGGGACAGGGGAAATTGCATAGCAACACCATATATTTT. The full variable domain, in which reference TRBV28 and TRBJ1-3 provide the parts outside the CDR3, is DVKVTQSSRYLVKRTGEKVFLECVQDMDHENMFWYRQDPGLGLRLIYFSYDVKMKEKGDIPEGYSVSREKKERFSLILESASTNQTSMYLCASSPGQGKLHSNTIYFGEGSWLTVV.

This clone was found a few times. The J gene is TRBJ2-3, the V gene TRBV28, with 8 bases aligning to TRBD2. CDR3 size: 17 residues. Trimming cost V 5 bases and J 0 bases; bases outside gene matches: 10. Germline loops: CDR1 MDHEN, CDR2 SYDVKM. The CDR3 is CASSPSGSRLSTDTQYF. The CDR3 coding sequence is TGTGCCAGCAGTCCAAGCGGGAGTCGGCTTAGCACAGATACGCAGTATTTT.

In this sample, this clone turned up a few times. The V and J genes are TRBV6-8 and TRBJ1-4; D not resolved. Looked up from germline, CDR1 is MNHGY and CDR2 is SAAAGT. Trimming pared 1 base from V and 0 bases from J, leaving 6 bases between. This CDR3 region has 15 residues. CDR3 region: CASSYLGTTNEKLFF. CDR3 coding DNA: TGTGCCAGCAGTTACTTAGGGACAACTAATGAAAAACTGTTTTTT.

V gene TRBV9 combines with J gene TRBJ2-5; D gene uncertain. V lost 4 bases to trimming and J lost 5 bases, with 18 bases between them. CDR3 length equals 15 residues. The germline V gene has CDR1 SGDLS and CDR2 YYNGEE. In nucleotides, the CDR3 is TGTGCCAGCAGCCCCCGCCCGACGATTTCTGAGACCCAGTACTTC. It translates to CASSPRPTISETQYF.

This rearrangement joins TRBV28 to TRBJ2-7; D may be TRBD1 (6 bases). The germline gives CDR1 MDHEN, CDR2 SYDVKM. The CDR3 runs to 12 residues. The V end lost 6 bases, the J end lost 12 bases, and 18 bases lay between the germline ends. The CDR3 spells CASSPFGATGYF. CDR3 sequence (DNA): TGTGCCAGCAGCCCTTTCGGGGCGACAGGGTACTTC.

The gene calls are TRBV11-3 and TRBJ2-3; no reliable D call. This CDR3 spans 17 amino acids. Trimming took 5 bases from V and 2 from J, leaving 20 bases between them. CDR1 is SGHNT, CDR2 YENEEA, per germline. CDR3 protein: CASSQVGWRSNTDTQYF. CDR3 in DNA: TGTGCCAGCAGCCAAGTCGGTTGGCGGAGTAACACAGATACGCAGTATTTT.

This clone came up a few times. The rearrangement links TRBV15 to TRBJ1-4; weak D call: TRBD1 (6 bases). V lost 4 bases, J lost 7 bases, and 16 bases lay in between. Germline-derived CDR1 and CDR2 are LNHNV and YYDKDF (reference sequence). CDR3 length equals 15 residues. In nucleotides, the CDR3 is TGTGCCACCAGCACGTTCAGGGGCGTGGGTGAAAAACTGTTTTTT. Its protein is CATSTFRGVGEKLFF.

The V gene is TRBV16, the J gene TRBJ1-2; no firm D call. Per germline, CDR1 KGHSY and CDR2 FQNENV. With 4 bases removed from V and 4 bases from J, the gap between germline ends came to 22 bases. CDR3 length: 17 residues. DNA of the CDR3: TGTGCCAGCAGCCTCAGACTGTTCGTTAGAAAGACCTATGGCTACACCTTC. It is translated as CASSLRLFVRKTYGYTF.

This clone was seen once. The chain's CDR3 is CASSPSARGMNTEAFF. CDR3 nucleotides: TGTGCCAGCTCACCCTCGGCACGGGGAATGAACACTGAAGCTTTCTTT. The J gene is TRBJ1-1, the V gene TRBV18, with D hard to call. Germline V gene sequence: CDR1 KGHSH, CDR2 LQKENI. This CDR3 spans 16 amino acids. V gave up 3 bases and J gave up 0 bases, with 14 bases separating them.

CDR3 bases: TGTGCCAGTAGACGGGGGCAGTACACTGAAGCTTTCTTT. Protein product: CASRRGQYTEAFF. V usage is TRBV19 and J usage is TRBJ1-1; weak D call: TRBD1 (6 bases). Looked up from germline, CDR1 is LNHDA and CDR2 is SQIVND (reference sequence). CDR3 size: 13 residues. Trimming stripped 6 bases from V and 3 bases from J, with 11 bases between.

This chain uses TRBV30 with TRBJ2-7; D is ambiguous. This CDR3 has 12 residues. Germline V gives CDR1 GTSNPN, CDR2 SVGIG (reference sequence). V shed 3 bases and J shed 1 base, with 7 bases lying between them. The CDR3 DNA reads TGTGCCTGGAGCCTCTTTTCCTACGAGCAGTACTTC. Encoded protein: CAWSLFSYEQYF.

This clone was detected once. The V and J genes are TRBV10-2 and TRBJ2-2, with D uncertain. The CDR3 has 14 amino acids. V was cut by 0 bases and J by 5 bases, with 7 bases left in between. Germline CDR1 reads WSHSY; CDR2 reads SAAADI. The CDR3 sequence: CASSESRGTGELFF. The CDR3 bases are TGCGCCAGCAGTGAGTCCCGTGGGACCGGGGAGCTGTTTTTT.

The chain carries TRBV28 and TRBJ1-4; possible D gene TRBD1, 6 bases. CDR3 length equals 14 residues. Germline values: CDR1 MDHEN, CDR2 SYDVKM. V was cut by 7 bases and J by 6 bases, with 15 bases left in between. CDR3 bases: TGTGCCAGCAAGAGGGGGGCGCAGGATGAAAAACTGTTTTTT. Amino acid sequence: CASKRGAQDEKLFF.

This clone was seen a handful of times. V gene TRBV9 combines with J gene TRBJ2-5; 7 bases match TRBD1. V shed 5 bases, J shed 0 bases, and the junction held 4 bases outside the gene matches. Germline CDR1 is SGDLS and CDR2 is YYNGEE. The CDR3 consists of 14 residues. CDR3 amino acids: CASRKTGNQETQYF. The CDR3 coding sequence is TGTGCCAGCAGGAAGACAGGGAACCAAGAGACCCAGTACTTC.

The CDR3 DNA reads as TGTGCCAGTAGGGGGTACGGGACAGGGTACAATGAGCAGTTCTTC. Encoded protein: CASRGYGTGYNEQFF. This rearrangement joins TRBV19 to TRBJ2-1, with 9 bases matching TRBD1. The CDR3 runs to 15 residues. Germline-derived CDR1 and CDR2 are LNHDA and SQIVND (reference sequence). V was pared by 6 bases and J by 4 bases, with 7 bases of the junction left unmatched. The complete variable domain, with remaining parts taken from reference TRBV19 and TRBJ2-1, reads DGGITQSPKYLFRKEGQNVTLSCEQNLNHDAMYWYRQDPGQGLRLIYYSQIVNDFQKGDIAEGYSVSREKKESFPLTVTSAQKNPTAFYLCASRGYGTGYNEQFFGPGTRLTVL.